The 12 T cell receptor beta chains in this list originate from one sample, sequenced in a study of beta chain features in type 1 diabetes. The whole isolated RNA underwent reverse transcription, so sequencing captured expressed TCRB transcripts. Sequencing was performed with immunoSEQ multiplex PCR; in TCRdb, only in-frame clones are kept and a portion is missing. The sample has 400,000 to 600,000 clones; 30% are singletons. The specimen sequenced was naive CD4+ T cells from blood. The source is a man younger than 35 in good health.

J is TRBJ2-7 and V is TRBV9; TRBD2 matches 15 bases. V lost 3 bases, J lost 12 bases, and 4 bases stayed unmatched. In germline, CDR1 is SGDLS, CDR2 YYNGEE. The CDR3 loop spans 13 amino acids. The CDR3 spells CASSAGTSGRMYF. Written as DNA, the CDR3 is TGTGCCAGCAGCGCCGGGACTAGCGGGAGGATGTACTTC. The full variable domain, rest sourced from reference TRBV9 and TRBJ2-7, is DSGVTQTPKHLITATGQRVTLRCSPRSGDLSVYWYQQSLDQGLQFLIQYYNGEERAKGNILERFSAQQFPDLHSELNLSSLELGDSALYFCASSAGTSGRMYFGPGTRLTVT.

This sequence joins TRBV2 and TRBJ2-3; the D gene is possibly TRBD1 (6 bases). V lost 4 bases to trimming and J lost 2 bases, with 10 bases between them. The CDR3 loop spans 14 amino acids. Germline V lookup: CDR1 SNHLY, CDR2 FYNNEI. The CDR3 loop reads CASSGTVVTDTQYF. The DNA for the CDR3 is TGTGCCAGCAGTGGGACAGTTGTCACAGATACGCAGTATTTT.

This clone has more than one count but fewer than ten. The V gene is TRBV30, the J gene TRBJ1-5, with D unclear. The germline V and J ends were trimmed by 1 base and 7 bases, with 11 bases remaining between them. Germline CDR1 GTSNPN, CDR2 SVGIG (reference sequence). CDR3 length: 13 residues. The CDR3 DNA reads TGTGCCTGGAGTGCCACCCTCTGGCAGCCCCAGCATTTT. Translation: CAWSATLWQPQHF.

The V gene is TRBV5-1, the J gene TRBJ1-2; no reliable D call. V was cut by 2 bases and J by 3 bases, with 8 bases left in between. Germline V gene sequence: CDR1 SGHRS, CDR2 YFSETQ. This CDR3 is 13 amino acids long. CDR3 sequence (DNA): TGCGCCAGCAGCTTCACTTGGGACTATGGCTACACCTTC. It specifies CASSFTWDYGYTF. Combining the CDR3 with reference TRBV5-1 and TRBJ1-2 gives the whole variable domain KAGVTQTPRYLIKTRGQQVTLSCSPISGHRSVSWYQQTPGQGLQFLFEYFSETQRNKGNFPGRFSGRQFSNSRSEMNVSTLELGDSALYLCASSFTWDYGYTFGSGTRLTVV.

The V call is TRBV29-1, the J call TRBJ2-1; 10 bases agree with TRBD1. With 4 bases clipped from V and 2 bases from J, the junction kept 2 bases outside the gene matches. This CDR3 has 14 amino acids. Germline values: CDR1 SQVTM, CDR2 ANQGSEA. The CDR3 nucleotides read TGCAGCGTTGCCGGACAGGGGGCCTACAATGAGCAGTTCTTC. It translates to CSVAGQGAYNEQFF.

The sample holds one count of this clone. CDR3 loop: CASSYWVLENGYTF. CDR3 coding DNA: TGTGCCAGCAGTTACTGGGTTTTGGAGAATGGCTACACCTTC. The chain carries TRBV28 and TRBJ1-2; D unclear. Germline assignment: CDR1 MDHEN and CDR2 SYDVKM. V was pared by 4 bases and J by 6 bases, with 15 bases between. CDR3 length equals 14 residues.

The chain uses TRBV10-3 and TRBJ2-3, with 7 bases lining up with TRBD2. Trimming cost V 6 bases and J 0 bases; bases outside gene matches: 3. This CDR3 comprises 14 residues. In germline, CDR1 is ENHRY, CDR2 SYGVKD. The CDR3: CAISYSGSTDTQYF. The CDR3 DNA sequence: TGTGCCATCAGCTATAGCGGGAGCACAGATACGCAGTATTTT.

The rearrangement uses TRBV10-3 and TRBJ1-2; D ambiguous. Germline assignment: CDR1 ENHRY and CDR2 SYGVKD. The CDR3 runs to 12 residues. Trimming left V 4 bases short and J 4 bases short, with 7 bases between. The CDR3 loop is CAISAQPYGYTF. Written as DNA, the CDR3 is TGTGCCATCAGTGCTCAACCCTATGGCTACACCTTC.

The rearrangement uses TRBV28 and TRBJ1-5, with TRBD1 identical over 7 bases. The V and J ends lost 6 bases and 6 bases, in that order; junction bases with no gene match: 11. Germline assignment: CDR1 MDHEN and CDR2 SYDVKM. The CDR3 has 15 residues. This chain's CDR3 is CASSLPGGSVQPQHF. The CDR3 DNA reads TGTGCCAGCAGCCTCCCAGGGGGAAGTGTTCAGCCCCAGCATTTT.

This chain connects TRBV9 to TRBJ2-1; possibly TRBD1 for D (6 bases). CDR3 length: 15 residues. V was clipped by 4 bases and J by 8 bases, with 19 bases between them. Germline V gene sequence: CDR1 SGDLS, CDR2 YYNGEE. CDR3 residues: CASSPNPDRRYEQFF. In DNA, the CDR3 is TGTGCCAGCAGCCCCAACCCCGACAGGCGATATGAGCAGTTCTTC.

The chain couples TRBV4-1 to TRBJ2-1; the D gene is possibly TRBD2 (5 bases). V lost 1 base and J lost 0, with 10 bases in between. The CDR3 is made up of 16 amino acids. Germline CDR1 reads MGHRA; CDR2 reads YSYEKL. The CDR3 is CASSQGTRSSYNEQFF. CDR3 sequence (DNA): TGCGCCAGCAGCCAAGGTACTAGATCCTCCTACAATGAGCAGTTCTTC.

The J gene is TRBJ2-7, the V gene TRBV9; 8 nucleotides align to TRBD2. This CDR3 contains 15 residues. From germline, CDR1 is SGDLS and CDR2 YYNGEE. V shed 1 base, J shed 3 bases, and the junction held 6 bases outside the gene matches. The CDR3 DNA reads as TGTGCCAGCAGCGTAAGGGCTAGCGGGCACTACGAGCAGTACTTC. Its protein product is CASSVRASGHYEQYF.